These 3 T cell receptor beta chains originate from one sample sequenced in a study of Ad26.COV2.S vaccination and SARS-CoV-2 variants. Indicated treatment: around 19 received Ad26.COV2.S at low or high dose, single or two shots; roughly five received placebo; per-sample allocation not given. Samples came from day 63 after the first vaccine or placebo injection. Data came from immunoSEQ multiplex PCR; TCRdb stores just in-frame clones and leaves some out. The data contain about 680,000 clones, more than 80% of them singletons. The source was peripheral blood, collected in a trial of Ad26.COV2.S vaccine versus placebo. The receptors shown here come from a person between 18 and 65 years old who received the Ad26.COV2.S COVID-19 vaccine or a placebo.

A remark on this clone: At the DNA level, this CDR3 is encoded by other sequences in the same sample as well. This sequence joins TRBV30 and TRBJ2-7; 10 nucleotides match TRBD2. Per the germline V gene, CDR1 is GTSNPN and CDR2 is SVGIG (reference sequence). V lost 0 bases, J lost 4 bases, and 3 bases stayed unmatched. This CDR3 contains 14 residues. The DNA for the CDR3 is TGTGCCTGGAGTGTAAAGCGGGAGGGGTACGAGCAGTACTTC. Protein sequence: CAWSVKREGYEQYF.

The chain has TRBV6-2 or TRBV6-3 and TRBJ2-3; 7 nucleotides match TRBD2. V was clipped by 5 bases and J by 2 bases; unmatched bases: 13. CDR1 and CDR2 (germline): MNHEY, SVGEGT. CDR3 length: 17 residues. Written as DNA, the CDR3 is TGTGCCAGCAGTAACCCTCGGCGAGCGGGGCCCACAGATACGCAGTATTTT. Translation gives CASSNPRRAGPTDTQYF.

The chain links TRBV6-5 to TRBJ2-3; 7 bases line up with TRBD2. CDR3 length: 16 residues. Germline loops: CDR1 MNHEY, CDR2 SVGAGI. Losses at the gene ends were 4 bases for V and 5 bases for J; bases not matched to a gene: 12. CDR3 bases: TGTGCCAGCAGTTTTTTTGGCGGGAGAAGAGGAGATACGCAGTATTTT. Translated, it gives CASSFFGGRRGDTQYF.